Included here is one TCR beta chain sequence, with context. Antigen unknown. The data belong to a study of post-analysis software for immune sequencing data. Study-level results: Diversity measured as normalized Chao1 was significantly lower in multiple sclerosis patients than in controls. Five TRBV segments were more frequent in patients than controls; TRBV5-6, TRBV5-1 and TRBV20-1 belonged to this group.

The CDR3 is 15 residues long. The V end was cut by 3 bases, the J end by 0 bases, with 12 bases between. TCR beta cDNA libraries included unique molecular identifiers. TCRdb redid the calling of the PCR reads with MiXCR, one entry per CDR3 protein. The sample contains more than 500,000 distinct CDR3 sequences, less than 40% of which appear only once. Sequencing was done on a sample of blood. The J gene is TRBJ2-7, the V gene TRBV12-3 or TRBV12-4; D gene ambiguous. This clonotype originated in a girl aged 2-17 years with multiple sclerosis. CDR3 DNA: TGTGCCAGCAGTTTGGGTGGTGTCAGCTCCTACGAGCAGTACTTC. Encoded protein: CASSLGGVSSYEQYF.